Presented here are 8 T cell receptor beta chains from one specimen sequenced in a study of cytomegalovirus exposure and HLA in healthy donors. This PCR relied on a set of 60 Vbeta primers and 13 Jbeta primers. TCRdb's copy holds only in-frame clones and misses some; the assay was immunoSEQ multiplex PCR. This table holds under 250,000 clones, roughly 78% found once. The sequencing sample was made of PBMCs. Receptors were obtained from a woman aged 25 to 45 in good health and CMV-seropositive.

This clone was detected once. The chain uses TRBV19 and TRBJ2-1; D gene unclear. V dropped 4 bases and J dropped 0 bases, with 10 bases sitting between them. Germline V lookup: CDR1 LNHDA, CDR2 SQIVND (reference sequence). The CDR3 spans 15 residues. The CDR3 protein is CASSSSWSSYNEQFF. Written as DNA, the CDR3 is TGTGCCAGTAGTAGCTCCTGGAGCTCCTACAATGAGCAGTTCTTC.

The chain carries TRBV19 and TRBJ1-1; no reliable D call. CDR1 and CDR2 (germline): LNHDA, SQIVND (reference sequence). CDR3 length: 16 residues. The V end lost 1 base, the J end lost 0 bases, and 12 bases lay between the germline ends. Here the CDR3 DNA reads TGTGCCAGTAGTATAGGGGTCGGGGTTTTGAACACTGAAGCTTTCTTT. It is translated as CASSIGVGVLNTEAFF.

The rearrangement links TRBV11-3 to TRBJ2-5; a weak D match, TRBD2 (6 bases). The V end was cut by 6 bases, the J end by 1 base, with 9 bases between. This CDR3 has 13 residues. Germline loops: CDR1 SGHNT, CDR2 YENEEA. The CDR3 DNA reads as TGTGCCAGCAGATCAGCGGGCCAAGAGACCCAGTACTTC. Its translation: CASRSAGQETQYF.

V and J are TRBV5-6 and TRBJ2-7, with 8 bases matching TRBD2. This CDR3 comprises 18 residues. The J segment lost 2 bases and the V segment lost 5 bases, leaving 18 bases of the junction unmatched. Germline CDR1 reads SGHDT; CDR2 reads YYEEEE. The CDR3 region is CASSSFKSSPGLAYEQYF. Written as DNA, the CDR3 is TGTGCCAGCAGTTCCTTCAAAAGCTCCCCGGGACTAGCCTACGAGCAGTACTTC.

This clone showed up just a few times. The CDR3 reads CASSLPLGTSYEQYF. As DNA, the CDR3 is TGTGCCAGCAGCTTACCCCTCGGGACTTCCTACGAGCAGTACTTC. The V gene is TRBV7-8, the J gene TRBJ2-7; tentative D call: TRBD2 (6 bases). Between the trimmed V and J ends, which lost 2 bases and 1 base, there was a span of 12 bases. The CDR3 extends over 15 amino acids. Germline lookup yields CDR1 SGHVS and CDR2 FQNEAQ.

The V and J genes are TRBV4-1 and TRBJ1-2; 8 positions agree with TRBD1. After removal of 5 bases from V and 8 bases from J, the junction contained 13 bases not matched to a gene. The CDR3 contains 15 residues. Germline CDR1 and CDR2: MGHRA and YSYEKL. Here the CDR3 DNA reads TGCGCCAGCAGCTACAACAGGGGGACTGTACACGGCTACACCTTC. Translated: CASSYNRGTVHGYTF.

The gene calls are TRBV5-4 and TRBJ2-5; 7 bases agree with TRBD1. CDR3 length equals 14 residues. The trim removed 4 bases at V and 1 base at J, leaving 4 bases unmatched. Germline V gives CDR1 SGHNT, CDR2 YYREEE (reference sequence). Here the CDR3 DNA reads TGTGCCAGCAGCGCGACAGGGACCCAAGAGACCCAGTACTTC. Translating gives CASSATGTQETQYF.

V gene TRBV25-1 combines with J gene TRBJ1-5; possibly TRBD1 for D (5 bases). The germline V gene encodes CDR1 MGHDK and CDR2 SYGVNS. The CDR3 covers 16 residues. V gave up 0 bases and J gave up 3 bases, with 12 bases separating them. CDR3 in DNA: TGTGCCAGCAGTGAATATAATGGGGGACTCAATCAGCCCCAGCATTTT. Its translation: CASSEYNGGLNQPQHF.